This section outlines one TCR beta chain sequence together with its context. These data come from a study of blood T cell repertoires in COVID-19. Profiled with immunoSEQ multiplex PCR; TCRdb holds only in-frame clones, not every one. The sample holds 150,000 to 170,000 clones; about 83% are singletons and the top ten take about 12%. This TCR came from an older woman with COVID-19, enrolled during active disease. Sequencing input: peripheral blood.

The CDR3 is CASRQGDTQYF. In DNA, the CDR3 is TGTGCCAGCAGACAGGGGGATACGCAGTATTTT. This rearrangement joins TRBV12-3 or TRBV12-4 to TRBJ2-3; 7 positions agree with TRBD1. V trimming: 6 bases; J trimming: 6 bases; junction bases outside the gene matches: 0. The CDR3 is 11 residues long.